This passage covers 14 T cell receptor beta chains from one sample sequenced in a study of blood T cell repertoires in COVID-19. Generated by immunoSEQ multiplex PCR, the TCRdb table keeps only in-frame clones and is missing some. The top ten hold about 11% of the sample, which has about 260,000 clones, about 90% seen once. Source material: peripheral blood. The origin of the receptors is a woman aged 30 to 39 with COVID-19, enrolled during active disease.

The genes are TRBV5-5 and TRBJ1-2; 8 bases are shared with TRBD1. V was pared by 0 bases and J by 4 bases, with 8 bases of the junction left unmatched. Germline V gene lookup returns CDR1 SGHKS and CDR2 YYEKEE (reference sequence). CDR3 length equals 16 residues. The CDR3 sequence: CASSLGPGGAAYGYTF. CDR3 coding DNA: TGTGCCAGCAGCTTGGGCCCAGGGGGCGCGGCCTATGGCTACACCTTC.

V usage is TRBV11-2 and J usage is TRBJ2-7; maybe TRBD1 (6 bases). Deletions cut 5 bases from V and 3 bases from J, with 14 bases between. The CDR3 runs 14 residues. In germline, CDR1 is SGHAT, CDR2 FQNNGV. The CDR3 here is CASSPTRDNYEQYF. The CDR3 bases are TGTGCCAGCAGCCCCACCCGGGACAACTACGAGCAGTACTTC. Full variable domain (outside the CDR3, taken from reference TRBV11-2 and TRBJ2-7): EAGVAQSPRYKIIEKRQSVAFWCNPISGHATLYWYQQILGQGPKLLIQFQNNGVVDDSQLPKDRFSAERLKGVDSTLKIQPAKLEDSAVYLCASSPTRDNYEQYFGPGTRLTVT.

V and J are TRBV7-3 and TRBJ1-3; no firm D call. Germline CDR1 SGHTA, CDR2 FQGTGA. V was cut by 1 base and J by 4 bases, with 14 bases left in between. There are 16 residues in the CDR3. CDR3: CASSLSGPESGNTIYF. CDR3 DNA: TGTGCCAGCAGCTTAAGTGGGCCCGAGTCGGGAAACACCATATATTTT. Full variable domain (rest looked up from reference TRBV7-3 and TRBJ1-3): GAGVSQTPSNKVTEKGKYVELRCDPISGHTALYWYRQSLGQGPEFLIYFQGTGAADDSGLPNDRFFAVRPEGSVSTLKIQRTERGDSAVYLCASSLSGPESGNTIYFGEGSWLTVV.

This chain links TRBV2 with TRBJ2-5; a weak D match, TRBD1 (6 bases). With 8 bases removed from V and 2 bases from J, the gap between germline ends came to 12 bases. This CDR3 has 13 amino acids. CDR1 and CDR2 from the germline V gene are SNHLY and FYNNEI. The CDR3 DNA reads TGTGCCAGCGGACGGGACATACAAGAGACCCAGTACTTC. This gives the protein CASGRDIQETQYF.

The chain employs TRBV21-1 and TRBJ2-7; the table assigns TRBD1, which was not confirmed against the DNA. TRBV21-1 is a listed pseudogene. The CDR3 runs to 15 residues. CDR3 loop: CASSASRTGYHEQYF. The CDR3 nucleotides read TGTGCCAGCAGCGCCTCCCGGACAGGGTACCACGAGCAGTACTTC.

This rearrangement joins TRBV27 to TRBJ1-6; D may be TRBD1 (5 bases). Trimming stripped 10 bases from V and 0 bases from J, with 13 bases between. The CDR3 contains 15 residues. Germline values: CDR1 MNHEY, CDR2 SMNVEV (reference sequence). The CDR3 coding sequence is TGTGCCACGCGAACAGGAAACTCCTATAATTCACCCCTCCACTTT. The encoded protein is CATRTGNSYNSPLHF.

V is TRBV5-4 and J is TRBJ2-1; D is ambiguous. The CDR3 extends over 15 amino acids. The ends were cut back, 0 bases at V and 0 bases at J, with 7 bases in the middle. Germline V lookup: CDR1 SGHNT, CDR2 YYREEE (reference sequence). The CDR3 DNA sequence: TGTGCCAGCAGCTTGGACTCAAGCTCCTACAATGAGCAGTTCTTC. Translated: CASSLDSSSYNEQFF.

In its sample, this clone was seen once. The rearrangement joins TRBV24-1 to TRBJ2-1, with 13 bases fitting TRBD2. The CDR3 contains 19 residues. Germline V lookup: CDR1 KGHDR, CDR2 SFDVKD. V lost 0 bases, J lost 0 bases, and 4 bases stayed unmatched. The CDR3 loop reads CATSDLGRTSGSSYNEQFF. CDR3 in DNA: TGTGCCACCAGTGATTTGGGGAGGACTAGCGGGAGCTCCTACAATGAGCAGTTCTTC.

The rearrangement joins TRBV29-1 to TRBJ2-1, with D perhaps TRBD2 (6 bases). This CDR3 is 11 amino acids long. V shed 3 bases and J shed 7 bases, with 7 bases lying between them. Germline CDR1 SQVTM, CDR2 ANQGSEA. The CDR3 nucleotides read TGCAGCGTTGACCTAGCGAATGAGCAGTTCTTC. Protein product: CSVDLANEQFF.

The V and J genes are TRBV29-1 and TRBJ1-1, with D possibly being TRBD1 (5 bases). The CDR3 covers 13 residues. From germline, CDR1 is SQVTM and CDR2 ANQGSEA. Trimming stripped 4 bases from V and 4 bases from J, with 13 bases between. CDR3 coding DNA: TGCAGCGTTGTGAGGGGAGGATCCACTGAAGCTTTCTTT. Protein product: CSVVRGGSTEAFF.

The V call is TRBV4-2, the J call TRBJ2-4; TRBD2 is a possible D gene (7 bases). The germline V and J ends were trimmed by 6 bases and 7 bases, with 25 bases remaining between them. The CDR3 is 17 residues long. Germline-derived CDR1 and CDR2 are LGHNA and YNFKEQ. The CDR3 DNA reads TGTGCCAGCAGTTATAAGGTGGGCGGGGGCGAGGGGAACATTCAGTACTTC. Its protein product is CASSYKVGGGEGNIQYF.

CDR3 DNA: TGTGCCAGCAGTGGGCTCGTGAGACTGGGAGCACCGAGGGAGCTGTTTTTT. Translating it yields CASSGLVRLGAPRELFF. The chain recombines TRBV6-2 or TRBV6-3 with TRBJ2-2; D perhaps matches TRBD2 (5 bases). Per the germline V gene, CDR1 is MNHEY and CDR2 is SVGEGT. Trimming cost V 5 bases and J 9 bases, with 25 bases left between them. CDR3 length equals 17 residues.

V usage is TRBV4-1 and J usage is TRBJ1-5; a possible D gene is TRBD1 (5 bases). The CDR3 covers 14 residues. The ends were cut back, 4 bases at V and 4 bases at J, with 11 bases in the middle. CDR1 and CDR2 (germline): MGHRA, YSYEKL. In DNA form, the CDR3 reads TGCGCCAGCAGCCCTTGGGGCAGTAATCAGCCCCAGCATTTT. It is translated as CASSPWGSNQPQHF.

The CDR3 region has the DNA TGTGCCAGCAGCCAAGGGGCAGGGGGATATAATCAGCCCCAGCATTTT. Protein sequence: CASSQGAGGYNQPQHF. V usage is TRBV3-1 (or the pseudogene TRBV3-2) and J usage is TRBJ1-5; 7 bases agree with TRBD1. Germline V gives CDR1 LGHDT, CDR2 YNNKEL (reference sequence). This CDR3 comprises 16 residues. V was clipped by 1 base and J by 4 bases; unmatched bases: 7.